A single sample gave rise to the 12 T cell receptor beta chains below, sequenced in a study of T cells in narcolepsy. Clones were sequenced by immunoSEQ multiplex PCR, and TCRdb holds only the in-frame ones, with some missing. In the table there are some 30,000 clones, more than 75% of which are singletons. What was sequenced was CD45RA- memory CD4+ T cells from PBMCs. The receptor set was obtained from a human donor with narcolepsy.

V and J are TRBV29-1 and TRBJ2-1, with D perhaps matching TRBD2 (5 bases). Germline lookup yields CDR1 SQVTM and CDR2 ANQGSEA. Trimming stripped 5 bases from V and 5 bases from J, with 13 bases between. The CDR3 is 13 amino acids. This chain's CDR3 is CSVSVLANNEQFF. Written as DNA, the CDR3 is TGCAGCGTTAGCGTCCTAGCAAACAATGAGCAGTTCTTC.

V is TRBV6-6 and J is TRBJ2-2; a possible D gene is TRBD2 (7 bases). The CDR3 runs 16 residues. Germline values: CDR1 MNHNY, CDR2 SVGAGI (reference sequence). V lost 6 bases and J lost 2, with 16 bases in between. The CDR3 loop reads CASSRRGGGNTGELFF. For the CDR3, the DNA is TGTGCCAGCAGCCGACGCGGGGGCGGAAACACCGGGGAGCTGTTTTTT.

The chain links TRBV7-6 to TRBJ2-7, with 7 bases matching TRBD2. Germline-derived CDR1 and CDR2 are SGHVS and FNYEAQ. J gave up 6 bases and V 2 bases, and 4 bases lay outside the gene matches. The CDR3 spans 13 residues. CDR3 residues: CASSLSGGSEQYF. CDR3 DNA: TGTGCCAGCAGCTTATCCGGCGGGAGCGAGCAGTACTTC. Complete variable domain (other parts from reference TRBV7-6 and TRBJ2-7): GAGVSQSPRYKVTKRGQDVALRCDPISGHVSLYWYRQALGQGPEFLTYFNYEAQQDKSGLPNDRFSAERPEGSISTLTIQRTEQRDSAMYRCASSLSGGSEQYFGPGTRLTVT.

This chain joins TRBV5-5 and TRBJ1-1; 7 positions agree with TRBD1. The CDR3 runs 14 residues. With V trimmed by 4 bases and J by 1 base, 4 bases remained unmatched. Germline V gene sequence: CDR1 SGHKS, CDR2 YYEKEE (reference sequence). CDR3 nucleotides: TGTGCCAGCAGCGGACAGGCGACGAACACTGAAGCTTTCTTT. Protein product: CASSGQATNTEAFF.

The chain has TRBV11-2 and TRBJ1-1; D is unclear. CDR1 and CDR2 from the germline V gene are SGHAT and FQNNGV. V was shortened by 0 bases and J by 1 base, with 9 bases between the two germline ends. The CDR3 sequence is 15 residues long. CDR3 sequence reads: CASSLDPGSNTEAFF. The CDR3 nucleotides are TGTGCCAGCAGCTTAGATCCGGGTTCGAACACTGAAGCTTTCTTT.

The CDR3, as DNA: TGTGCCAGTAGTGCTGGGACTAGCGGGAATAATGAGCAGTTCTTC. Translating it yields CASSAGTSGNNEQFF. The chain links TRBV19 to TRBJ2-1, with 13 bases fitting TRBD2. The CDR3 spans 15 residues. CDR1 is LNHDA, CDR2 SQIVND, per germline (reference sequence). V lost 5 bases, J lost 7 bases, and 5 bases stayed unmatched.

The chain's CDR3 is CASSLLTDSTEAFF. The CDR3 DNA reads as TGTGCCAGCAGTTTACTAACTGATTCGACTGAAGCTTTCTTT. This chain uses TRBV28 with TRBJ1-1; no definite D call. Looked up from germline, CDR1 is MDHEN and CDR2 is SYDVKM. This CDR3 is 14 amino acids long. Trimming stripped 2 bases from V and 5 bases from J, with 12 bases between.

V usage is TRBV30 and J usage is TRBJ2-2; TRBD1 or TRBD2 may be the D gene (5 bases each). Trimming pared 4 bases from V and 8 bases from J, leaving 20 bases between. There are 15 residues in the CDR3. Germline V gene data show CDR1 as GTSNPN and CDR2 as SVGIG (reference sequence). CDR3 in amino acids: CAWKARDQQRGELFF. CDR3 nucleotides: TGTGCCTGGAAGGCCAGGGACCAACAAAGGGGGGAGCTGTTTTTT.

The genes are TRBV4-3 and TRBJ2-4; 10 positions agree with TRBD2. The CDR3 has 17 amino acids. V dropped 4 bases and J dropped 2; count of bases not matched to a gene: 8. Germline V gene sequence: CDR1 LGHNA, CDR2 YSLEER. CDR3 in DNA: TGCGCCAGCAGCCCGGATGGACTAGCGGCAACCAAAAACATTCAGTACTTC. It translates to CASSPDGLAATKNIQYF.

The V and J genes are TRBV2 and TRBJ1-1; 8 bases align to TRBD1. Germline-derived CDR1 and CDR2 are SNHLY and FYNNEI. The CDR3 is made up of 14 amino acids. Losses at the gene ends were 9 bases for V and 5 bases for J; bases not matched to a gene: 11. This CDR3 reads CARLETGVETEAFF. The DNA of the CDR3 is TGTGCCAGACTTGAGACAGGGGTAGAGACTGAAGCTTTCTTT.

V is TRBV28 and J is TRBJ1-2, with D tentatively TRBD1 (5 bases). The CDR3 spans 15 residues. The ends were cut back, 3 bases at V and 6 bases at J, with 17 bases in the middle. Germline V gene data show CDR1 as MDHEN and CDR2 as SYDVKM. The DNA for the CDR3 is TGTGCCAGCAGTTTGAAGGTACCAAGGGGCGATGGCTACACCTTC. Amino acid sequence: CASSLKVPRGDGYTF.

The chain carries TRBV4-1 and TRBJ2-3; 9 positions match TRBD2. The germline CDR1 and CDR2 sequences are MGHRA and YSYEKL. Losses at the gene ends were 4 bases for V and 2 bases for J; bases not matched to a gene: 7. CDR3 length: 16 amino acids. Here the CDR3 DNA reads TGCGCCAGCAGCCGGGAGCTAGCGGGAACCACAGATACGCAGTATTTT. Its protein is CASSRELAGTTDTQYF.